This TCR beta chain came from a study of Ad26.COV2.S vaccination and SARS-CoV-2 variants. Findings and caveats of the study: Placebo recipients showed lower spike-specific TCR breadth than vaccinees. Reportedly, spike-specific CD8+ and CD4+ T cell responses achieved substantial breadth once vaccination had taken place. Vaccine and placebo groups showed comparable non-spike TCR breadth.

Regarding this clone: Antigen specificity is unknown.

Method: immunoSEQ multiplex PCR; TCRdb's copy keeps in-frame clones and lacks some. The sample has 350,000 to 500,000 clones; about 90% are singletons. Treatment: around 19 received Ad26.COV2.S at low or high dose, single or two shots; about 5 received placebo; per-sample allocation not given. Samples were taken on day 63 after the first vaccine or placebo injection. The shot given was an Ad26 vector that makes Wuhan-strain SARS-CoV-2 spike. This TCR derives from a person aged 18 to 65 who received the Ad26.COV2.S COVID-19 vaccine or a placebo. This material consisted of peripheral blood, taken in a trial of Ad26.COV2.S vaccine versus placebo.

The CDR3 loop reads CSVSTGVVYEQYF. The DNA for the CDR3 is TGCAGCGTTTCCACAGGGGTTGTTTACGAGCAGTACTTC. The V gene is TRBV29-1, the J gene TRBJ2-7; 7 bases align to TRBD1. This CDR3 has 13 amino acids. The germline V gene has CDR1 SQVTM and CDR2 ANQGSEA. V was clipped by 5 bases and J by 4 bases; unmatched bases: 8.